The 32 T cell receptor beta chains in this list originate from one sample, sequenced in a study of OX40 agonist ivuxolimab in advanced cancers. Sequencing was performed with immunoSEQ multiplex PCR; in TCRdb, only in-frame clones are kept and a portion is missing. The table includes about 32,000 clones, approximately 90% detected once. This specimen was CD4+ or CD8+ T cells sorted from blood, taken in a trial of the OX40 agonist ivuxolimab. Every receptor here comes from an adult with an advanced solid tumor such as melanoma, head and neck, liver or kidney cancer.

This rearrangement joins TRBV27 to TRBJ2-7; D unclear. Trimming left V 4 bases short and J 3 bases short, with 10 bases between. Looked up from germline, CDR1 is MNHEY and CDR2 is SMNVEV (reference sequence). The CDR3 spans 13 residues. The CDR3 sequence is CASSSRTSYEQYF. The CDR3, as DNA: TGTGCCAGCAGTTCTCGAACCAGCTACGAGCAGTACTTC.

J is TRBJ2-1 and V is TRBV7-2; D call uncertain. With 7 bases removed from V and 0 bases from J, the gap between germline ends came to 13 bases. This CDR3 has 15 amino acids. Germline CDR1 and CDR2: SGHTA and FQGNSA. In DNA form, the CDR3 reads TGTGCCAGCACCCTAGACGTTAGCTCCTACAATGAGCAGTTCTTC. This codes for CASTLDVSSYNEQFF.

The rearrangement links TRBV2 to TRBJ1-1, with no clear D. The CDR3 runs to 17 residues. V dropped 6 bases and J dropped 0 bases, with 20 bases sitting between them. CDR1 is SNHLY and CDR2 is FYNNEI in the germline V gene. As DNA, the CDR3 is TGTGCCAGCAGCCACCCCTCGGGTGGGATCATGAACACTGAAGCTTTCTTT. It yields the protein CASSHPSGGIMNTEAFF. Filled out from reference TRBV2 and TRBJ1-1, the complete variable domain reads EPEVTQTPSHQVTQMGQEVILRCVPISNHLYFYWYRQILGQKVEFLVSFYNNEISEKSEIFDDQFSVERPDGSNFTLKIRSTKLEDSAMYFCASSHPSGGIMNTEAFFGQGTRLTVV.

This clone was seen just once. This CDR3 is CASSLLSGLDNEQFF. In nucleotides, the CDR3 is TGTGCCAGCAGCTTACTTAGCGGACTTGACAATGAGCAGTTCTTC. The J gene is TRBJ2-1, the V gene TRBV7-2, with D perhaps TRBD2 (6 bases). The V gene's germline CDR1 is SGHTA and CDR2 FQGNSA. V was clipped by 2 bases and J by 5 bases, with 13 bases between them. CDR3 size: 15 residues.

The CDR3 DNA reads TGTGCCAGCAGCCTCACTGGCACCTACGAGCAGTACTTC. This sequence encodes CASSLTGTYEQYF. V is TRBV27 and J is TRBJ2-7; D unresolved. The CDR3 consists of 13 residues. The germline gives CDR1 MNHEY, CDR2 SMNVEV (reference sequence). Trimming left V 6 bases short and J 2 bases short, with 11 bases between.

The V gene is TRBV7-9, the J gene TRBJ2-1; 12 bases line up with TRBD2. The CDR3 is 17 amino acids. Germline V lookup: CDR1 SEHNR, CDR2 FQNEAQ (reference sequence). After removal of 5 bases from V and 7 bases from J, the junction contained 12 bases not matched to a gene. Here the CDR3 DNA reads TGTGCCAGCAGCCACGGACTAGCGGGATCGGGTAGGAATGAGCAGTTCTTC. It codes for CASSHGLAGSGRNEQFF.

The rearrangement uses TRBV2 and TRBJ2-7, with 7 bases aligning to TRBD1. With 4 bases clipped from V and 6 bases from J, the junction kept 9 bases outside the gene matches. This CDR3 contains 14 residues. Germline V gene sequence: CDR1 SNHLY, CDR2 FYNNEI. CDR3 nucleotide sequence: TGTGCCAGCAGTGTATTCACAGGGGATCGCGAGCAGTACTTC. It specifies CASSVFTGDREQYF.

The rearrangement joins TRBV19 to TRBJ1-2; D remains ambiguous. Trimming removed 1 base from V and 0 bases from J, with 18 bases in between. The V gene's germline CDR1 is LNHDA and CDR2 SQIVND (reference sequence). This CDR3 spans 18 amino acids. The DNA of the CDR3 is TGTGCCAGTAGTATAGGGGAGGGCAGCCTTCTTACTAACTATGGCTACACCTTC. It yields the protein CASSIGEGSLLTNYGYTF.

For the CDR3, the DNA is TGTGCCAGCAGCCTGGACAGGCCTCCGGACAATGAGCAGTTCTTC. Protein: CASSLDRPPDNEQFF. The chain employs TRBV28 and TRBJ2-1, with TRBD1 identical over 7 bases. The germline V gene encodes CDR1 MDHEN and CDR2 SYDVKM. This CDR3 region has 15 residues. Losses at the gene ends were 6 bases for V and 5 bases for J; bases not matched to a gene: 10. Combining the CDR3 with reference TRBV28 and TRBJ2-1 gives the whole variable domain DVKVTQSSRYLVKRTGEKVFLECVQDMDHENMFWYRQDPGLGLRLIYFSYDVKMKEKGDIPEGYSVSREKKERFSLILESASTNQTSMYLCASSLDRPPDNEQFFGPGTRLTVL.

The chain uses TRBV2 and TRBJ2-7; D is ambiguous. Looked up from germline, CDR1 is SNHLY and CDR2 is FYNNEI. This CDR3 comprises 12 residues. The V and J ends lost 6 bases and 2 bases respectively, with 8 bases between them. The CDR3 coding sequence is TGTGCCAGCAGCGCCTCGCCCTACGAGCAGTACTTC. Translating it yields CASSASPYEQYF.

The chain has TRBV19 and TRBJ2-5, with D maybe TRBD2 (6 bases). V dropped 9 bases and J dropped 9 bases, with 11 bases sitting between them. CDR1 is LNHDA, CDR2 SQIVND, per germline (reference sequence). This CDR3 comprises 10 residues. This CDR3 is CASGPGAQYF. The DNA for the CDR3 is TGTGCCAGCGGCCCGGGGGCCCAGTACTTC. The variable domain in full, completed from reference TRBV19 and TRBJ2-5, reads DGGITQSPKYLFRKEGQNVTLSCEQNLNHDAMYWYRQDPGQGLRLIYYSQIVNDFQKGDIAEGYSVSREKKESFPLTVTSAQKNPTAFYLCASGPGAQYFGPGTRLLVL.

The chain is built from TRBV6-1 and TRBJ1-5; D ambiguous. Germline CDR1 MNHNS, CDR2 SASEGT. This CDR3 region has 14 residues. Trimming removed 6 bases at V and 3 bases at J, with 12 bases between. The CDR3 reads CASRTPGYNQPQHF. The DNA of the CDR3 is TGTGCCAGCAGGACACCGGGCTACAATCAGCCCCAGCATTTT.

The chain couples TRBV7-2 to TRBJ2-7; unclear D gene. CDR3 size: 12 residues. V was trimmed by 2 bases and J by 2 bases, leaving 4 bases between them. CDR1 and CDR2 (germline): SGHTA, FQGNSA. The CDR3 sequence is CASSLRAYEQYF. CDR3 DNA sequence: TGTGCCAGCAGCTTACGAGCCTACGAGCAGTACTTC.

The chain carries TRBV7-6 and TRBJ1-5; D is perhaps TRBD1 (6 bases). The CDR3 runs 16 residues. The germline gives CDR1 SGHVS, CDR2 FNYEAQ. Trimming pared 4 bases from V and 2 bases from J, leaving 15 bases between. The CDR3 nucleotides read TGTGCCAGCAGCTCCTCGGGCAGGGGAGGCAATCAGCCCCAGCATTTT. It is translated as CASSSSGRGGNQPQHF. Full variable domain (rest looked up from reference TRBV7-6 and TRBJ1-5): GAGVSQSPRYKVTKRGQDVALRCDPISGHVSLYWYRQALGQGPEFLTYFNYEAQQDKSGLPNDRFSAERPEGSISTLTIQRTEQRDSAMYRCASSSSGRGGNQPQHFGDGTRLSIL.

This clone has just one count. The chain has TRBV7-8 and TRBJ2-1; TRBD2 matches 12 bases. J lost 4 bases, V lost 4 bases, and 14 bases had no gene match. The CDR3 sequence is 19 residues long. The germline gives CDR1 SGHVS, CDR2 FQNEAQ. In nucleotides, the CDR3 is TGTGCCAGCAGCTCAGGTATTCTAGCGGGAGGGCCGGGATACAATGAGCAGTTCTTC. Protein sequence: CASSSGILAGGPGYNEQFF.

The chain uses TRBV6-1 and TRBJ2-7, with D unclear. CDR3 length: 11 residues. Trimming removed 6 bases from V and 2 bases from J, with 5 bases in between. Germline CDR1 is MNHNS and CDR2 is SASEGT. The CDR3 protein is CASRRAYEQYF. The CDR3 DNA follows: TGTGCCAGCAGGCGAGCCTACGAGCAGTACTTC.

The DNA of the CDR3 is TGTGCCAGTATTAAAGGGGATACGCAGTATTTT. It encodes CASIKGDTQYF. This chain connects TRBV19 to TRBJ2-3; D is uncertain. The V gene lost 7 bases and the J gene lost 6 bases, with 8 bases spanning the gap. The V gene's germline CDR1 is LNHDA and CDR2 SQIVND (reference sequence). This CDR3 has 11 residues.

This clone was picked up one time. V gene TRBV4-1 combines with J gene TRBJ1-4; D ambiguous. There are 16 residues in the CDR3. Trimming took 1 base from V and 0 from J, leaving 9 bases between them. In germline, CDR1 is MGHRA, CDR2 YSYEKL. The CDR3 protein is CASSQGEGATNEKLFF. CDR3 in DNA: TGCGCCAGCAGCCAAGGAGAGGGAGCAACTAATGAAAAACTGTTTTTT.

This chain uses TRBV7-6 with TRBJ1-5; D unclear. Trimming took 3 bases from V and 3 from J, leaving 15 bases between them. The CDR3 length is 16 residues. Germline CDR1 and CDR2: SGHVS and FNYEAQ. CDR3 DNA sequence: TGTGCCAGCAGCTTGGGTGCGGGGTATATCAATCAGCCCCAGCATTTT. It codes for CASSLGAGYINQPQHF.

The CDR3 DNA follows: TGTGCCAGCAGAGAGACAGCCCCTAGCACAGATACGCAGTATTTT. This gives the protein CASRETAPSTDTQYF. The V call is TRBV11-2, the J call TRBJ2-3, with TRBD1 as a possible D gene (5 bases). V was trimmed by 6 bases and J by 0 bases, leaving 13 bases between them. The CDR3 consists of 15 residues. Looked up from germline, CDR1 is SGHAT and CDR2 is FQNNGV.

V usage is TRBV2 and J usage is TRBJ2-1, with D perhaps TRBD2 (6 bases). The V gene's germline CDR1 is SNHLY and CDR2 FYNNEI. The ends were cut back, 1 base at V and 3 bases at J, with 16 bases in the middle. The CDR3 length is 17 residues. Written as DNA, the CDR3 is TGTGCCAGCAGTGAAGGGCGCGGGCTGGGACTCTACAATGAGCAGTTCTTC. Its translation is CASSEGRGLGLYNEQFF.

The J gene is TRBJ1-2, the V gene TRBV14; D remains unclear. CDR3 length: 15 residues. V gave up 0 bases and J gave up 5 bases, with 13 bases separating them. Germline lookup yields CDR1 SGHDN and CDR2 FVKESK. Here the CDR3 DNA reads TGTGCCAGCAGCCAAGATTTGGGGAATCTATATGGCTACACCTTC. It specifies CASSQDLGNLYGYTF.

This rearrangement joins TRBV5-6 to TRBJ2-7; D unresolved. The CDR3 runs to 15 residues. Germline V gene data show CDR1 as SGHDT and CDR2 as YYEEEE. The V end lost 5 bases, the J end lost 3 bases, and 18 bases lay between the germline ends. The CDR3 DNA reads as TGTGCCAGCAGTTCAATCGGTGTCGGAAGCTACGAGCAGTACTTC. As protein: CASSSIGVGSYEQYF.

This clone showed up just once. The genes are TRBV27 and TRBJ2-6; D call uncertain. The germline gives CDR1 MNHEY, CDR2 SMNVEV (reference sequence). The CDR3 loop spans 14 amino acids. Trimming left V 8 bases short and J 0 bases short, with 8 bases between. CDR3 bases: TGTGCCAGCTTAGGGAACTCTGGGGCCAACGTCCTGACTTTC. Translating it yields CASLGNSGANVLTF.

The rearrangement links TRBV30 to TRBJ2-5, with a tentative D call TRBD1 (6 bases). CDR1 and CDR2 (germline): GTSNPN, SVGIG (reference sequence). Trimming cost V 1 base and J 4 bases, with 7 bases left between them. The CDR3 is made up of 12 amino acids. The CDR3 is CAWSAGAETQYF. The CDR3 nucleotides are TGTGCCTGGAGTGCAGGGGCAGAGACCCAGTACTTC.

CDR3 in amino acids: CASSVSGANVLTF. The CDR3 nucleotides are TGTGCCAGCAGCGTCTCTGGGGCCAACGTCCTGACTTTC. This chain connects TRBV9 to TRBJ2-6; D ambiguous. CDR1 SGDLS and CDR2 YYNGEE come from the germline V gene. This CDR3 has 13 amino acids. V was trimmed by 2 bases and J by 0 bases, leaving 0 bases between them. Full variable domain (remainder filled in from reference TRBV9 and TRBJ2-6): DSGVTQTPKHLITATGQRVTLRCSPRSGDLSVYWYQQSLDQGLQFLIQYYNGEERAKGNILERFSAQQFPDLHSELNLSSLELGDSALYFCASSVSGANVLTFGAGSRLTVL.

This chain joins TRBV7-3 and TRBJ2-7, with 12 bases matching TRBD2. The CDR3 is made up of 15 amino acids. Germline V gene lookup returns CDR1 SGHTA and CDR2 FQGTGA. The ends lost 5 bases at V and 2 bases at J; junction bases unmatched: 4. CDR3 loop: CASSELAGGPYEQYF. The CDR3 DNA reads as TGTGCCAGCAGCGAACTAGCGGGAGGCCCCTACGAGCAGTACTTC.

The rearrangement links TRBV6-5 to TRBJ2-7; TRBD2 matches at 7 bases. Losses at the gene ends were 6 bases for V and 4 bases for J; bases not matched to a gene: 9. CDR1 MNHEY and CDR2 SVGAGI come from the germline V gene. CDR3 length: 14 amino acids. The CDR3 protein is CASRSLTSLYEQYF. DNA for the CDR3: TGTGCCAGCAGATCCCTGACTAGCCTGTACGAGCAGTACTTC.

The V gene is TRBV5-1, the J gene TRBJ2-1; D tentatively fits TRBD1 or TRBD2 (7 bases each). Germline values: CDR1 SGHRS, CDR2 YFSETQ. The CDR3 covers 15 residues. V shed 3 bases and J shed 4 bases, with 14 bases lying between them. Here the CDR3 reads CASSSGGQLYNEQFF. The DNA for the CDR3 is TGCGCCAGCAGCTCGGGGGGACAGCTTTACAATGAGCAGTTCTTC. Combining the CDR3 with reference TRBV5-1 and TRBJ2-1 gives the whole variable domain KAGVTQTPRYLIKTRGQQVTLSCSPISGHRSVSWYQQTPGQGLQFLFEYFSETQRNKGNFPGRFSGRQFSNSRSEMNVSTLELGDSALYLCASSSGGQLYNEQFFGPGTRLTVL.

V usage is TRBV7-6 and J usage is TRBJ2-1; D may be TRBD1 or TRBD2 (5 bases each). Germline CDR1 and CDR2: SGHVS and FNYEAQ. Deletions cut 5 bases from V and 9 bases from J, with 11 bases between. This CDR3 region has 12 residues. The CDR3 coding sequence is TGTGCCAGCAGCGGGGGACGGGTTGAGCAGTTCTTC. Translating gives CASSGGRVEQFF.

This chain joins TRBV15 and TRBJ1-1; D unclear. The V end lost 5 bases, the J end lost 3 bases, and 13 bases lay between the germline ends. Germline V CDR1 and CDR2: LNHNV, YYDKDF (reference sequence). The CDR3 has 14 residues. CDR3: CATSEMTRDTEAFF. The CDR3 bases are TGTGCCACCAGCGAGATGACACGAGACACTGAAGCTTTCTTT.

This sequence joins TRBV7-2 and TRBJ2-3, with D unclear. Germline CDR1 SGHTA, CDR2 FQGNSA. With 2 bases removed from V and 6 bases from J, the gap between germline ends came to 9 bases. The CDR3 extends over 13 amino acids. CDR3 in amino acids: CASSLSLLDTQYF. The DNA for the CDR3 is TGTGCCAGCAGCTTAAGCCTGCTGGATACGCAGTATTTT. Variable domain in full (rest from reference TRBV7-2 and TRBJ2-3): GAGVSQSPSNKVTEKGKDVELRCDPISGHTALYWYRQSLGQGLEFLIYFQGNSAPDKSGLPSDRFSAERTGGSVSTLTIQRTQQEDSAVYLCASSLSLLDTQYFGPGTRLTVL.